This TCR beta chain was obtained from a study of cytomegalovirus exposure and HLA in healthy donors (dated by TCRdb to the late 2010s). With respect to the entire study: An earlier analysis of some 620 of the donors reported approximately 300 Gb of sequence data and 117 million unique TCR beta sequences obtained from around 190 million T cells. Every repertoire in the discovery cohort had been generated on one and the same sequencing platform. To study patterns of TCR occurrence, a later analysis re-analyzed previously published TCR beta repertoires from several hundred donors and added high-resolution HLA genotyping. Both class I and class II loci were covered by HLA typing, at four-digit resolution. Four or five DR-DQ haplotypes were handled as single units for association and clustering because linkage in the cohort was strong. In the later analysis, no new phenotypic data were used to find candidate immune exposures; instead, reliance was placed on TCR beta sequences and their occurrence across donors. The study used immunosequencing to profile the T cell repertoires of several hundred subjects and linked those repertoires to cytomegalovirus serostatus. To predict cytomegalovirus infection status, the study combined high-throughput TCR immunosequencing, statistical association of individual TCRs with disease status, and machine learning. An earlier analysis of a few hundred of the donors applied high-throughput TCR beta sequencing to assess whether each TCR beta V gene segment acted as functional or pseudogenic. The study was designed to test whether signatures of past pathogen exposure could be identified by cataloging public T cell receptors. Across roughly 420 genotyped donors of the cohort, an average of about 220,000 unique TCR beta nucleotide sequences per donor were sequenced, and roughly 20% of those sequences were non-productive. Donor age, sex, ethnicity and CMV serostatus were collected together with the repertoire data. In addition to the first cohort of 666 subjects, a separate validation cohort of 130 or so different subjects was used. A later genetic analysis used genome-wide SNP genotypes for about 55% of the 666 donors, treating that subset as a discovery cohort. Of the approximately 370 genotyped donors, over 80% were placed in the genetic ancestry cluster associated with self-reported Caucasian donors. Approximately 310 gigabases of sequencing data and around 85 million unique TCR sequences made up an early release that covered 640 HLA-typed donors. Typing coverage varied by locus: about 629-640 donors for A, B, C, DRB1 and DQB1; more than 500 for DQA1; approximately 610 for DPA1; approximately 490 for DPB1. General study outcomes and caveats: Because HLA typing was missing for some donors at each locus, association tests included only the typed subset. The presence/absence analyses assumed that sequencing depth was roughly uniform across donors, and that assumption may not be true. In a later analysis, TCR association rates were found to vary across HLA loci, with the most associated TCRs seen for DRB1 alleles and the fewest for HLA-C alleles. Linkage disequilibrium might explain the correlated functional status among segregating V segments, but an unknown experimental factor could not be ruled out. Immune exposure information for the cohort was limited to CMV serostatus. In the study, around 150 TCR beta chains were listed as associated with cytomegalovirus. In a later genetic analysis, fewer N-insertions in productive TCRs were reported among donors in an Asian-associated ancestry cluster than the roughly 710-donor mean. When HLA alleles, especially DR and DQ, strongly co-occurred, attributing TCR associations to individual alleles was difficult. Most TCR sequences were observed very rarely across donors, whereas some public TCRs were present in many individuals. In a later analysis, HLA-associated TCR beta chains were found to be more clonally expanded and to have lower generation probabilities than equally common non-associated chains. In an earlier analysis of approximately 590 of the donors, most TCR beta V segments appeared in productive rearrangements about 87% or about 30% of the time, broadly matching IMGT annotations. In vitro tests confirmed that a few of the cytomegalovirus-associated TCR beta chains recognize cytomegalovirus antigens. A later analysis reported that several top co-occurrence clusters appeared linked to parvovirus B19, influenza, CMV and Epstein-Barr virus. It was suggested by the authors that the approach could potentially be generalized to other disease states and immunological phenotypes. In a later analysis, most CMV-associated TCR beta chains were found to appear HLA-restricted, with HLA associations seemingly driven largely by CMV exposure. A cluster of highly shared sequence variants was judged likely to be a technical artifact of the sequencing pipeline. In a later genetic analysis, a missense DCLRE1C variant was associated with V-gene and J-gene trimming of TCR beta chains, and the association was replicated in an independent cohort. Cytomegalovirus status was reported to be diagnosed by the classifier with high specificity and sensitivity in both the original and validation cohorts. Specific HLA alleles were associated with 15,000 to 20,000 TCR beta sequences at a false discovery rate of 0.05 in a later analysis. Only TCR beta chains were sequenced in this cohort, and the absence of alpha or paired-chain data limited detectable features. Because counts were too low, more than 15 rarely observed V segments, including chromosome 9 orphons, were excluded from the earlier analysis of some 540 of the donors. A further reported finding was that TCR beta sequences accurately predicted the HLA-A and HLA-B alleles for most subjects in the first cohort. Some IMGT-functional V segments, including TRBV6-2 and TRBV6-3, could not be told apart with the 87-base-pair reads, so those segments were excluded.

Library preparation employed the immunoSEQ multiplex PCR assay. The multiplex PCR relied on a mix of 60 forward primers for TCR Vbeta segments and 13 reverse primers for TCR Jbeta segments. The CDR3 region of rearranged TCR beta genes was amplified from genomic DNA by a multiplex PCR assay. On the Illumina HiSeq System, the amplified TCR beta libraries were sequenced as 87-base-pair reads. The authors processed their data as follows. A later analysis counted some 80 million unique TCR beta chains across the roughly 700 repertoires, and roughly 10 million of these chains were shared by at least two donors. A nearest-neighbor algorithm error-corrected the raw reads and collapsed the reads into unique sequences, merging closely related sequences to remove PCR and sequencing errors. To assign V, D and J gene segments, CDR3 sequences were aligned to IMGT reference sequences. For a sequence to be retained, a match of at least six nucleotides was required to both a V gene segment and a J gene segment. Rearrangements were classified as productive when the CDR3 lacked stop codons and remained in frame with V and J, and all other rearrangements were classified as non-productive. CDR3 was defined by IMGT convention, running from the second conserved V-encoded cysteine to the conserved J-encoded phenylalanine. The earlier analysis of about 640 of the donors excluded any sequence lacking an unambiguous match to a single V gene segment. An earlier analysis of some 500 of the donors classified V segments as functional when productive rearrangements were above 56.7% and as segregating when the standard deviation between donors was above 5%. A statistical classification framework was developed to diagnose cytomegalovirus status using the catalog of TCR beta chain sequences. In a later analysis, TCR nucleotide sequences were compared against IMGT/GENE-DB human TR gene sequences so that V and J genes could be assigned. A later analysis assigned CDR3 sequences and most-parsimonious VDJ recombination scenarios with the TCRdist pipeline. In a later analysis, every TCR beta chain was defined by the combination of its CDR3 amino acid sequence and its V-gene family, and reads without a unique V-gene family were dropped. To address suspected cross-contamination and a sequencing artifact, a later analysis removed a few hundred highly shared, low-generation-probability nucleotide sequences. In a later analysis, a clonal expansion index was calculated for each public chain from normalized within-repertoire ranks of inferred template counts. In a later analysis, generation probabilities were computed with a VDJ recombination model fitted to out-of-frame rearrangements, and the resulting probabilities were checked against IGoR. In a later analysis, hypergeometric tests were used to score TCR-TCR, TCR-HLA and TCR-CMV co-occurrence, with a repertoire-size bias correction applied to TCR pairs. To estimate false discovery rates, a later analysis permuted the HLA or CMV assignments 20 times. A later analysis grouped co-occurring TCRs with DBSCAN, adding TCRdist sequence similarity when clustering within HLA-allele-positive subsets. Co-occurrence clustering excluded repertoires with fewer than 30,000 or more than 120,000 public chains, plus five with anomalous nucleotide sharing. TCRdb took this table from immuneACCESS and kept in-frame rearrangements with V and J called. Such tables lack part of the clones; where checked against another copy, unresolved V genes explain under half of the gap, and the rest is unexplained. V and J calls and clone size follow that table, whereas D and trimming were derived from the DNA. The sample records 81,000 or so clones, about four fifths of which are singletons. The ten most abundant clones make up around 3.9% of the sample.

The cohort was made up of several hundred healthy bone marrow donors. Cohort members were all nominally healthy when sampled, although unrecorded immune exposures were likely present. The donor tested CMV seronegative and was one of the 352 seronegative cohort members. A peripheral blood sample was provided by each donor, and peripheral blood mononuclear cells were used for TCR beta sequencing. Genomic DNA extraction from the blood cell samples was performed with the Qiagen DNeasy Blood Extraction Kit. With regard to this clone: The antigen it recognizes is unknown. Nothing much larger sits one base from this clone, and base qualities are not available.

Inclusive of the bounding cysteine and phenylalanine, the CDR3 is 17 residues long. Only the CDR3 portion is preserved as DNA: 51 bases, with reading frame beginning at the first base. From V the trimming removes 1 base and from J it removes 2 bases, while the gene matches leave 4 bases of the junction unaccounted for. From the germline V gene, CDR1 is SGHRS and CDR2 is YFSETQ. The material sequenced was PBMCs. The receptor was derived from a man aged 60 to 69 in good health and CMV-seronegative. In this chain, TRBV5-1 is recombined with TRBJ2-2, with 11 central nucleotides matching TRBD2. The nucleotides read TGCGCCAGCAGCTTGAACCTAGCGGGGGGAAACACCGGGGAGCTGTTTTTT. This yields the protein CASSLNLAGGNTGELFF.